The 26 T cell receptor beta chains below come from one sample, sequenced in a study of blood T cell repertoires in COVID-19. Some clones are missing from TCRdb's copy, which holds only in-frame ones; the method was immunoSEQ multiplex PCR. The sample includes approximately 270,000 clones, approximately 90% of them seen just once. Material: peripheral blood. The receptors derive from a man aged 30 to 45 with acute or convalescent COVID-19.

The chain has TRBV5-6 and TRBJ1-1, with D unclear. V lost 4 bases to trimming and J lost 11 bases, with 15 bases between them. Germline V gene lookup returns CDR1 SGHDT and CDR2 YYEEEE. CDR3 length: 12 amino acids. In nucleotides, the CDR3 is TGTGCCAGCAGCCTAAAGACCTACGGGGCTTTCTTT. This translates into CASSLKTYGAFF.

The chain joins TRBV7-3 to TRBJ2-7, with 8 bases identical to TRBD1. The CDR3 has 14 amino acids. CDR1 SGHTA and CDR2 FQGTGA come from the germline V gene. With 5 bases clipped from V and 3 bases from J, the junction kept 6 bases outside the gene matches. CDR3 protein: CASSKAQGDYEQYF. The CDR3 region has the DNA TGTGCCAGCAGCAAGGCACAGGGGGACTACGAGCAGTACTTC. The variable domain in full, with the rest retrieved from reference TRBV7-3 and TRBJ2-7, is GAGVSQTPSNKVTEKGKYVELRCDPISGHTALYWYRQSLGQGPEFLIYFQGTGAADDSGLPNDRFFAVRPEGSVSTLKIQRTERGDSAVYLCASSKAQGDYEQYFGPGTRLTVT.

On this clone: This same CDR3 is encoded by further DNA sequences in the sample. This sequence joins TRBV18 and TRBJ2-2; 7 nucleotides line up with TRBD1. J lost 1 base, V lost 2 bases, and 1 base had no gene match. This CDR3 spans 15 amino acids. Germline-derived CDR1 and CDR2 are KGHSH and LQKENI. This chain's CDR3 is CASSPRTGNTGELFF. CDR3 DNA sequence: TGTGCCAGCTCACCAAGGACAGGGAACACCGGGGAGCTGTTTTTT.

In its sample, this clone was seen a few times. The CDR3 protein is CASSQGLQGALQPQHF. In DNA, the CDR3 is TGCGCCAGCAGCCAAGGTCTCCAGGGGGCTCTTCAGCCCCAGCATTTT. The chain is built from TRBV4-1 and TRBJ1-5, with TRBD1 matching 8 bases. The CDR3 extends over 16 amino acids. V was pared by 1 base and J by 6 bases, with 8 bases of the junction left unmatched. Per germline, CDR1 MGHRA and CDR2 YSYEKL.

J is TRBJ1-4 and V is TRBV7-9, with 9 bases matching TRBD1. J gave up 9 bases and V 2 bases, and 7 bases lay outside the gene matches. The CDR3 is 15 amino acids. CDR1 SEHNR and CDR2 FQNEAQ come from the germline V gene (reference sequence). The CDR3 region has the DNA TGTGCCAGCAGCTTACTCGCCGGGACAGGGAAAAAACTGTTTTTT. It encodes CASSLLAGTGKKLFF.

The chain employs TRBV12-3 or TRBV12-4 and TRBJ1-3; D is undetermined. The CDR3 runs to 11 residues. The V and J ends lost 3 bases and 8 bases respectively, with 5 bases between them. The CDR3 reads CASSFGDTIYF. Here the CDR3 DNA reads TGTGCCAGCAGTTTCGGGGACACCATATATTTT.

This chain connects TRBV7-9 to TRBJ2-5, with 13 bases aligning to TRBD2. Germline lookup yields CDR1 SEHNR and CDR2 FQNEAQ (reference sequence). Trimming removed 3 bases from V and 5 bases from J; junction bases left unmatched: 6. This CDR3 spans 16 amino acids. This CDR3 is CASSFWTSGSVETQYF. CDR3 nucleotides: TGTGCCAGCAGCTTCTGGACTAGCGGGAGTGTGGAGACCCAGTACTTC.

Only one count was recorded for this clone. The chain joins TRBV5-1 to TRBJ1-4, with D possibly being TRBD1 (6 bases). From germline, CDR1 is SGHRS and CDR2 YFSETQ. V lost 4 bases to trimming and J lost 5 bases, with 12 bases between them. The CDR3 is 14 residues long. CDR3 region: CASSQGQSNEKLFF. The CDR3 region has the DNA TGCGCCAGCAGCCAAGGACAGTCAAATGAAAAACTGTTTTTT.

The chain links TRBV27 to TRBJ1-4; possibly TRBD1 for D (6 bases). The germline V gene has CDR1 MNHEY and CDR2 SMNVEV (reference sequence). V shed 6 bases and J shed 5 bases, with 13 bases lying between them. This CDR3 is 14 amino acids long. Written as DNA, the CDR3 is TGTGCCAGCAGGCAGGGGTTGAGGAATGAAAAACTGTTTTTT. It encodes CASRQGLRNEKLFF.

The V call is TRBV7-8, the J call TRBJ1-1; tentative D call: TRBD1 (5 bases). V lost 4 bases, J lost 3 bases, and 9 bases lay in between. This CDR3 is built from 13 residues. Germline V gene lookup returns CDR1 SGHVS and CDR2 FQNEAQ. The CDR3 loop reads CASSSRGYTEAFF. The CDR3 DNA follows: TGTGCCAGCAGCTCGCGGGGCTACACTGAAGCTTTCTTT.

This rearrangement joins TRBV28 to TRBJ1-1; TRBD1 is a possible D gene (6 bases). The V end lost 7 bases, the J end lost 5 bases, and 17 bases lay between the germline ends. CDR1 and CDR2 from the germline V gene are MDHEN and SYDVKM. The CDR3 length is 14 residues. The CDR3 spells CASIEHRVGTEAFF. The CDR3 DNA reads as TGTGCCAGCATCGAACACAGGGTAGGAACTGAAGCTTTCTTT.

The V call is TRBV18, the J call TRBJ2-3; a weak D match, TRBD1 (5 bases). Germline assignment: CDR1 KGHSH and CDR2 LQKENI. The CDR3 consists of 14 residues. Trimming left V 3 bases short and J 4 bases short, with 11 bases between. CDR3 amino acids: CASSPTPGSDTQYF. The CDR3, as DNA: TGTGCCAGCTCACCCACCCCAGGGTCAGATACGCAGTATTTT.

V gene TRBV3-1 (or the pseudogene TRBV3-2) combines with J gene TRBJ1-1; tentatively, D is TRBD1 (6 bases). V lost 7 bases to trimming and J lost 11 bases, with 14 bases between them. The CDR3 extends over 11 amino acids. Per germline, CDR1 LGHDT and CDR2 YNNKEL (reference sequence). The CDR3 protein is CASNSRGKAFF. In DNA form, the CDR3 reads TGTGCCAGCAACTCCAGGGGTAAGGCTTTCTTT.

V is TRBV19 and J is TRBJ2-7; TRBD1 aligns across 7 bases. The CDR3 has 14 amino acids. Trimming removed 2 bases from V and 3 bases from J; junction bases left unmatched: 4. CDR1 and CDR2 from the germline V gene are LNHDA and SQIVND (reference sequence). In DNA form, the CDR3 reads TGTGCCAGTAGTATAAACAACAGGGGCTACGAGCAGTACTTC. Protein sequence: CASSINNRGYEQYF.

The chain is built from TRBV19 and TRBJ2-1; D may be TRBD2 (5 bases). This CDR3 comprises 14 residues. V shed 6 bases and J shed 5 bases, with 14 bases lying between them. The germline V gene encodes CDR1 LNHDA and CDR2 SQIVND (reference sequence). CDR3 loop: CASRTIRENNEQFF. Here the CDR3 DNA reads TGTGCCAGTAGAACAATTCGGGAAAACAATGAGCAGTTCTTC.

V usage is TRBV6-5 and J usage is TRBJ1-5; a possible D gene is TRBD1 (6 bases). The germline CDR1 and CDR2 sequences are MNHEY and SVGAGI. Between the trimmed V and J ends, which lost 5 bases and 0 bases, there was a span of 11 bases. The CDR3 has 15 residues. CDR3 nucleotide sequence: TGTGCCAGCAGTCCGGACAGAGCTAGCAATCAGCCCCAGCATTTT. Translating gives CASSPDRASNQPQHF.

The J gene is TRBJ2-2, the V gene TRBV2, with 8 nucleotides matching TRBD1. This CDR3 comprises 13 residues. Germline V gene sequence: CDR1 SNHLY, CDR2 FYNNEI. J gave up 6 bases and V 11 bases, and 8 bases lay outside the gene matches. This CDR3 reads CAGNQGASGELFF. The CDR3 DNA reads as TGTGCCGGAAACCAGGGGGCGTCCGGGGAGCTGTTTTTT.

The gene calls are TRBV12-3 or TRBV12-4 and TRBJ1-1; no reliable D call. Trimming shortened V by 10 bases and J by 2 bases, and 11 bases separated the two germline ends. The CDR3 length is 12 residues. The CDR3 loop reads CATQRSNTEAFF. CDR3 DNA: TGTGCCACCCAGCGTAGCAACACTGAAGCTTTCTTT.

The V call is TRBV29-1, the J call TRBJ2-1; 11 bases align to TRBD1. Germline trimming cut 3 bases from V and 8 bases from J; bases unmatched to any gene: 6. This CDR3 region has 14 residues. Germline V gene data show CDR1 as SQVTM and CDR2 as ANQGSEA. This CDR3 reads CSVEDRGPGDEQFF. CDR3 sequence (DNA): TGCAGCGTTGAGGACAGGGGGCCGGGGGATGAGCAGTTCTTC.

This clone was seen once. The V and J genes are TRBV6-5 and TRBJ2-7, with TRBD1 identical over 9 bases. This CDR3 comprises 14 residues. In germline, CDR1 is MNHEY, CDR2 SVGAGI. The J segment lost 2 bases and the V segment lost 6 bases, leaving 5 bases of the junction unmatched. Here the CDR3 DNA reads TGTGCCAGCAGCTTTGGACAGGGGCCCTACGAGCAGTACTTC. Translation: CASSFGQGPYEQYF.

The gene calls are TRBV27 and TRBJ2-1, with 7 bases lining up with TRBD1. V lost 7 bases, J lost 2 bases, and 14 bases stayed unmatched. The germline V gene has CDR1 MNHEY and CDR2 SMNVEV (reference sequence). This CDR3 is built from 17 residues. In DNA form, the CDR3 reads TGTGCCAGCAAATCGATTATTTCCGGGACAGCCTACAATGAGCAGTTCTTC. It specifies CASKSIISGTAYNEQFF.

The CDR3 coding sequence is TGCAGCGTTGTAGGCTCCAGGGGGCGAGAGACCCAGTACTTC. As protein: CSVVGSRGRETQYF. The chain joins TRBV29-1 to TRBJ2-5; TRBD1 matches 8 bases. CDR3 size: 14 residues. Losses at the gene ends were 4 bases for V and 4 bases for J; bases not matched to a gene: 8. Germline loops: CDR1 SQVTM, CDR2 ANQGSEA.

J is TRBJ2-6 and V is TRBV2, with unresolved D. Looked up from germline, CDR1 is SNHLY and CDR2 is FYNNEI. This CDR3 is 17 amino acids long. The ends were cut back, 5 bases at V and 0 bases at J, with 14 bases in the middle. This chain's CDR3 is CASSRHLPTSGANVLTF. The CDR3 DNA reads as TGTGCCAGCAGTCGACACCTCCCGACCTCTGGGGCCAACGTCCTGACTTTC.

Points on this clone: The identical CDR3 is also encoded by other nucleotide sequences in the sample. V and J are TRBV11-2 and TRBJ1-1; a possible D gene is TRBD1 (5 bases). Germline CDR1 is SGHAT and CDR2 is FQNNGV. V lost 3 bases, J lost 3 bases, and 8 bases lay in between. CDR3 length: 13 residues. The CDR3 nucleotides are TGTGCCAGCAGCTTGGGGGGGGACACTGAAGCTTTCTTT. Translating it yields CASSLGGDTEAFF.

The genes are TRBV5-4 and TRBJ2-2, with a tentative D call TRBD2 (6 bases). The CDR3 has 13 amino acids. Germline loops: CDR1 SGHNT, CDR2 YYREEE (reference sequence). Trimming left V 5 bases short and J 9 bases short, with 14 bases between. In DNA form, the CDR3 reads TGTGCCAGCAGGACGGGGGTAGACCGGGAGCTGTTTTTT. As protein: CASRTGVDRELFF.

The chain combines TRBV18 with TRBJ1-2; D remains unclear. The germline CDR1 and CDR2 sequences are KGHSH and LQKENI. The CDR3 loop spans 13 amino acids. The V and J ends lost 2 bases and 5 bases respectively, with 9 bases between them. The CDR3 DNA sequence: TGTGCCAGCTCACCAGACATCCTTTATGGCTACACCTTC. This translates into CASSPDILYGYTF. The whole variable domain, filled in from reference TRBV18 and TRBJ1-2, reads NAGVMQNPRHLVRRRGQEARLRCSPMKGHSHVYWYRQLPEEGLKFMVYLQKENIIDESGMPKERFSAEFPKEGPSILRIQQVVRGDSAAYFCASSPDILYGYTFGSGTRLTVV.